This T cell receptor (beta chain) was documented in a study of blood T cell repertoires in COVID-19. The CDR3 consists of 15 residues. J gave up 7 bases and V 2 bases, and 8 bases lay outside the gene matches. CDR1 is SGHAT and CDR2 is FQNNGV in the germline V gene. Sequencing used immunoSEQ multiplex PCR; TCRdb keeps in-frame clones, though not all of them. Among 150,000 to 200,000 clones listed, roughly 88% were seen once. The chain is built from TRBV11-2 and TRBJ2-1; 7 positions agree with TRBD2. The specimen was PBMCs or T cells enriched from blood (not recorded which). The origin of this receptor is a woman aged 60-75 years who had recovered from COVID-19. In DNA, the CDR3 is TGTGCCAGCAGCTTAATTTGGGGGGGGACTAATGAGCAGTTCTTC. It specifies CASSLIWGGTNEQFF.